This T cell receptor beta chain was captured in a study of neurological immune-mediated disorders. Study results and limitations: It was the repertoires of 18 of 34 multiple sclerosis patients that phylogenetic grouping placed in one related-CDR3 cluster, which is a possible signature. There was no clinical or MRI feature that was associated with the multiple sclerosis repertoire cluster.

Template-switch 5'RACE cDNA synthesis added a 10-nucleotide unique molecular identifier. TCRdb called the 5' RACE reads again in MiXCR, with one record for every CDR3 protein. The data hold about 46,000 distinct CDR3 sequences, with under 2% observed a single time. Ten or more counts support this clonotype. Its antigen is undetermined. The ends were cut back, 0 bases at V and 3 bases at J, with 11 bases in the middle. This CDR3 spans 15 amino acids. Germline assignment: CDR1 SGHRS and CDR2 YFSETQ. The TCR comes from a woman aged 40 to 49 with multiple sclerosis. Sequenced material: PBMCs. J is TRBJ2-3 and V is TRBV5-1; D gene uncertain. The DNA for the CDR3 is TGCGCCAGCAGCTTGGCTCGGCGCCAGACAGATACGCAGTATTTT. Residues: CASSLARRQTDTQYF.